This TCR beta chain was documented in a study of spatial heterogeneity in lung cancer. Study-level information: Alpha-chain sequences were consistently detected in smaller numbers than beta-chain sequences.

Per the germline V gene, CDR1 is MNHEY and CDR2 is SVGEGT. Trimming removed 0 bases at V and 3 bases at J, with 8 bases between. This CDR3 is built from 15 residues. TCRdb reprocessed the 5' RACE reads via MiXCR and lists one record per CDR3 protein. The sample contains 13,000 or so distinct CDR3 sequences, approximately 4% of which appear only once. The time point is: sample taken at primary tumor resection. This clonotype was observed at least ten times. The chain carries TRBV6-2 or TRBV6-3 and TRBJ2-2; no clear D. Specimen: PBMCs, collected at surgery. This sequence was found in a male donor with early-stage non-small cell lung cancer. This CDR3 reads CASSYSRAYTGELFF. The CDR3 region has the DNA TGTGCCAGCAGTTACTCTAGGGCCTACACCGGGGAGCTGTTTTTT.